This T cell receptor (beta chain) was identified during a study of cytomegalovirus exposure and HLA in healthy donors. Study results and caveats: A further, later analysis showed that HLA-associated TCR beta chains (compared with equally common others) were more clonally expanded. The classifier reportedly diagnosed cytomegalovirus status with high sensitivity and specificity.

Of note for this clone: Antigen specificity is unknown.

It was with 60 Vbeta and 13 Jbeta primers that the PCR ran. Assay: immunoSEQ multiplex PCR; the TCRdb copy retains only in-frame clones and omits some. This table holds approximately 93,000 clones, approximately 80% found once. CDR3 length: 15 residues. V was cut by 3 bases and J by 4 bases, with 16 bases left in between. Per germline, CDR1 LNHDA and CDR2 SQIVND (reference sequence). The rearrangement uses TRBV19 and TRBJ2-7, with D uncertain. The receptor was derived from a middle-aged woman in good health and CMV-seronegative. Sequencing was carried out using PBMCs. The CDR3 is CASSIFAIGGYEQYF. The CDR3 nucleotides read TGTGCCAGTAGTATTTTTGCGATCGGTGGTTACGAGCAGTACTTC.